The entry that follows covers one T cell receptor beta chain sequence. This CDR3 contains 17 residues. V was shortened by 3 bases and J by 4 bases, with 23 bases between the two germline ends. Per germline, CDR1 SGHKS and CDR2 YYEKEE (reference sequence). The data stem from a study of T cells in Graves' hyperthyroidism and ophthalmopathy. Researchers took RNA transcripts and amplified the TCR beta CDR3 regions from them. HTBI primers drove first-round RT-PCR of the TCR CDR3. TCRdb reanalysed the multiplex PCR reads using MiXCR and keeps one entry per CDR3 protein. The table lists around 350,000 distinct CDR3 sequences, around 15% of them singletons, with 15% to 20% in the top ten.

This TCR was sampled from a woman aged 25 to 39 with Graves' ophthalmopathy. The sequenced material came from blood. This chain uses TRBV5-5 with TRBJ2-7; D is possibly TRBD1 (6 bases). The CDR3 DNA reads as TGTGCCAGCAGCTCCATTCTCCTGATACAGGGTACATACGAGCAGTACTTC. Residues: CASSSILLIQGTYEQYF.